This T cell receptor (beta chain) was retrieved from a study of cytomegalovirus exposure and HLA in healthy donors. V dropped 1 base and J dropped 4; count of bases not matched to a gene: 1. This CDR3 region has 14 residues. Per the germline V gene, CDR1 is MGHRA and CDR2 is YSYEKL. Both 60 Vbeta primers and 13 Jbeta primers went into the PCR. The table came from immunoSEQ multiplex PCR; TCRdb's copy has only in-frame clones and leaves some out. The table lists around 60,000 clones, roughly 71% of them singletons. The chain combines TRBV4-1 with TRBJ2-5, with 9 bases identical to TRBD2. This clonotype originated in a man aged 50-60 years in good health and CMV-seropositive. The sample consisted of PBMCs. The CDR3 DNA sequence: TGCGCCAGCAGCCAAGTAGCGGGGGTAGAGACCCAGTACTTC. This translates into CASSQVAGVETQYF.